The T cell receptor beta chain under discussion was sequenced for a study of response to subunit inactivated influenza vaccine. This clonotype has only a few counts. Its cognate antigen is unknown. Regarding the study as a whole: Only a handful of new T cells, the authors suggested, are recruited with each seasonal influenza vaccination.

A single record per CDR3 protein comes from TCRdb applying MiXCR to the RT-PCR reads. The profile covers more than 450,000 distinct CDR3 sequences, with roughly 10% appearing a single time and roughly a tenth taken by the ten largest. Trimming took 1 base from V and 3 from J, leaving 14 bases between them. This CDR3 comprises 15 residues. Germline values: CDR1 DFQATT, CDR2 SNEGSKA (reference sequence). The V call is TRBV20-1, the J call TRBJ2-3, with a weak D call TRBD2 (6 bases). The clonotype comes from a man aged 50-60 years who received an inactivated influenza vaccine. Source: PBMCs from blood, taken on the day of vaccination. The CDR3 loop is CSARVQVAVTDTQYF. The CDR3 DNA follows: TGCAGTGCTAGAGTACAGGTAGCGGTTACAGATACGCAGTATTTT.